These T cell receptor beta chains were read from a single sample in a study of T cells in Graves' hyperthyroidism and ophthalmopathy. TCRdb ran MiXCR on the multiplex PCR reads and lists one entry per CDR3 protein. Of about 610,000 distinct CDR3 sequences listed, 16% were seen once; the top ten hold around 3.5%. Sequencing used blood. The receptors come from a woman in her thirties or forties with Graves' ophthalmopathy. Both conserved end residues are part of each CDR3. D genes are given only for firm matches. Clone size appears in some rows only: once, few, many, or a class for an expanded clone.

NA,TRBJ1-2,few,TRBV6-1,TGTGCCAGCAGTGACAGGGTTCTGGGTGGCTACACCTTC,CASSDRVLGGYTF
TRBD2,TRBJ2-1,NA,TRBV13,TGTGCCAGCAGCCCCGGACTAGCGGGAGGTTGGAATGAGCAGTTCTTC,CASSPGLAGGWNEQFF
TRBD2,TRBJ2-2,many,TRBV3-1,TGTGCCAGCAGCCGGGGACCGGGACTAGCGTATTCGAACACCGGGGAGCTGTTTTTT,CASSRGPGLAYSNTGELFF
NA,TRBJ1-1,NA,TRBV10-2,TGCGCCAGCTACCTATCCGCGGGGGTCCGTGAAGCTTTCTTT,CASYLSAGVREAFF
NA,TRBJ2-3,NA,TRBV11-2,TGTGCCAGTTTCGGGGGTTTCGGGGGCACAGATACGCAGTATTTT,CASFGGFGGTDTQYF
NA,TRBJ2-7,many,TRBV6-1,TGTGCCAGCAGTGAAGACGGAAAGCAGTACTTC,CASSEDGKQYF
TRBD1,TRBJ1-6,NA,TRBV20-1,TGCAGTGCTAGAGAGGACAGGGGGCTAGAGTCACCCCTCCACTTT,CSAREDRGLESPLHF
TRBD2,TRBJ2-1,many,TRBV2,TGTGCCGAATCTAGCGGGAGTGGTGGCAATGAGCAGTTCTTC,CAESSGSGGNEQFF
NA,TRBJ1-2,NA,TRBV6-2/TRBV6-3,TGTGCCAGCAGTTACTCTGGGGGTGACTATGGCTACACCTTC,CASSYSGGDYGYTF
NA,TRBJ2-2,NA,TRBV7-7,TGTGCTAGCAGCTTGGGTTACTCCGGGGAGCTGTTTTTT,CASSLGYSGELFF
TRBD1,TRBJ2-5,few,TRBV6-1,TGTGCCAGCAGTGGACACAGGGGAAACCAAGAGACCCAGTACTTC,CASSGHRGNQETQYF
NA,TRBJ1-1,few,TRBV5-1,TGCGCCAGCAGCTTGTTTACTGCAAACACTGAAGCTTTCTTT,CASSLFTANTEAFF